Listed below are T cell receptor beta chains from one sample, sequenced in a study of Graves' ophthalmopathy and Graves' hyperthyroidism. In TCRdb, the multiplex PCR reads were re-called with MiXCR into one record per CDR3 protein. The repertoire holds some 1.1 million distinct CDR3 sequences, roughly 35% seen once, with over 8.5% in the top ten. Sample: peripheral blood or thyroid tissue (not recorded which). These receptors all stem from an adult man with Graves' hyperthyroidism. Both conserved end residues are part of each CDR3. The order of the fields is V gene, J gene, clone size, CDR3 protein. Not all rows give a size; the values are once, few, many and, for expanded clones, a class.

v_call: TRBV7-2; j_call: TRBJ1-4; clone_size: many; cdr3_aa: CASSRRGEEKLFF
v_call: TRBV2; j_call: TRBJ1-5; clone_size: .; cdr3_aa: CASREQGGSGNQPQHF
v_call: TRBV7-9; j_call: TRBJ1-2; clone_size: .; cdr3_aa: CASSLIGGYGYTF
v_call: TRBV15; j_call: TRBJ2-7; clone_size: many; cdr3_aa: CATSKPDRNKRGIRYEQYF
v_call: TRBV7-2; j_call: TRBJ2-7; clone_size: many; cdr3_aa: CASTITGDEQYF
v_call: TRBV2; j_call: TRBJ1-5; clone_size: many; cdr3_aa: CASSYRGSDQPQHF
v_call: TRBV12-3/TRBV12-4; j_call: TRBJ1-5; clone_size: few; cdr3_aa: CASSLAPGTQNQPQHF
v_call: TRBV7-9; j_call: TRBJ2-7; clone_size: many; cdr3_aa: CASSLYAGQGEGYEQYF
v_call: TRBV2; j_call: TRBJ2-7; clone_size: .; cdr3_aa: CASRAGTARYF
v_call: TRBV2; j_call: TRBJ1-5; clone_size: .; cdr3_aa: CASSDRLGGDQPQHF
v_call: TRBV12-3/TRBV12-4; j_call: TRBJ1-4; clone_size: .; cdr3_aa: CASSLDTGRSEKLFF
v_call: TRBV20-1; j_call: TRBJ2-7; clone_size: many; cdr3_aa: CSARTGSLYEQYF
v_call: TRBV7-9; j_call: TRBJ2-7; clone_size: .; cdr3_aa: CASSSGDGRVYEQYF
v_call: TRBV7-9; j_call: TRBJ2-7; clone_size: many; cdr3_aa: CASSLGQGGYEQYF
v_call: TRBV10-2; j_call: TRBJ2-7; clone_size: few; cdr3_aa: CASSGHPWGYEQYF
v_call: TRBV28; j_call: TRBJ1-2; clone_size: .; cdr3_aa: CASSRGQGSYYGYTF
v_call: TRBV7-9; j_call: TRBJ2-5; clone_size: few; cdr3_aa: CASSLGSGGAETQYF
v_call: TRBV25-1; j_call: TRBJ1-5; clone_size: .; cdr3_aa: CASSLDTQYQPQHF
v_call: TRBV20-1; j_call: TRBJ2-7; clone_size: .; cdr3_aa: CSASSLSGGALEQYF
v_call: TRBV15; j_call: TRBJ1-2; clone_size: many; cdr3_aa: CATSSIGQAGYTF
v_call: TRBV6-1; j_call: TRBJ1-5; clone_size: many; cdr3_aa: CASSEAVGGVQPQHF
v_call: TRBV6-5; j_call: TRBJ1-2; clone_size: many; cdr3_aa: CASSYSIRLYGYTF
v_call: TRBV12-3/TRBV12-4; j_call: TRBJ1-2; clone_size: many; cdr3_aa: CASRLTANYGYTF
v_call: TRBV14; j_call: TRBJ2-2; clone_size: .; cdr3_aa: CASSQGHRGRENTGELFF
v_call: TRBV10-3; j_call: TRBJ2-5; clone_size: many; cdr3_aa: CAISGQWDETQYF
v_call: TRBV19; j_call: TRBJ1-1; clone_size: many; cdr3_aa: CASSMRETVDTEAFF
v_call: TRBV9; j_call: TRBJ2-7; clone_size: many; cdr3_aa: CASSAETDSYEQYF
v_call: TRBV7-6; j_call: TRBJ1-1; clone_size: many; cdr3_aa: CASSLDRRNTEAFF
v_call: TRBV9; j_call: TRBJ2-5; clone_size: many; cdr3_aa: CASSPTSRGETQYF
v_call: TRBV20-1; j_call: TRBJ2-7; clone_size: .; cdr3_aa: CSALFSTEQYF
v_call: TRBV11-3; j_call: TRBJ2-5; clone_size: many; cdr3_aa: CASSFDGRTQYF
v_call: TRBV20-1; j_call: TRBJ1-2; clone_size: few; cdr3_aa: CSAKPGANYGYTF
v_call: TRBV7-9; j_call: TRBJ2-5; clone_size: many; cdr3_aa: CASSLGRVGRETQYF
v_call: TRBV14; j_call: TRBJ1-6; clone_size: many; cdr3_aa: CASSYGVLGSPLHF
v_call: TRBV7-9; j_call: TRBJ2-7; clone_size: many; cdr3_aa: CASSLSQGTYEQYF
v_call: TRBV2; j_call: TRBJ1-2; clone_size: many; cdr3_aa: CASSDSSYGYTF
v_call: TRBV7-9; j_call: TRBJ2-7; clone_size: .; cdr3_aa: CASSLSGPGQHEQYF
v_call: TRBV7-2; j_call: TRBJ2-2; clone_size: .; cdr3_aa: CASSRATFGTGELFF
v_call: TRBV7-2; j_call: TRBJ2-7; clone_size: once; cdr3_aa: CASSLGGMSYEQYF
v_call: TRBV19; j_call: TRBJ1-5; clone_size: few; cdr3_aa: CASLLLSEGRNQPQHF
v_call: TRBV7-2; j_call: TRBJ2-7; clone_size: .; cdr3_aa: CASSLTADRATHEQYF
v_call: TRBV4-1; j_call: TRBJ2-7; clone_size: .; cdr3_aa: CASSQQLAPFYEQYF
v_call: TRBV5-1; j_call: TRBJ1-2; clone_size: .; cdr3_aa: CASSPGTGGANGYTF
v_call: TRBV12-3/TRBV12-4; j_call: TRBJ2-5; clone_size: .; cdr3_aa: CASSLWASGRKETQYF
v_call: TRBV20-1; j_call: TRBJ2-7; clone_size: .; cdr3_aa: CSARTSRQESYEQYF
v_call: TRBV14; j_call: TRBJ2-3; clone_size: .; cdr3_aa: CASSQDLPDTQYF
v_call: TRBV4-3; j_call: TRBJ2-7; clone_size: many; cdr3_aa: CASSQGGKYEQYF
v_call: TRBV7-8; j_call: TRBJ2-7; clone_size: many; cdr3_aa: CASTRHPGVLYF
v_call: TRBV9; j_call: TRBJ1-5; clone_size: .; cdr3_aa: CASRGQTQTQHF
v_call: TRBV19; j_call: TRBJ1-1; clone_size: many; cdr3_aa: CASSIEGARPAEAFF
v_call: TRBV10-2; j_call: TRBJ2-5; clone_size: once; cdr3_aa: CASQVAGVKTQYF
v_call: TRBV6-5; j_call: TRBJ2-5; clone_size: .; cdr3_aa: CASSMQQAGQETQYF
v_call: TRBV7-9; j_call: TRBJ2-5; clone_size: many; cdr3_aa: CASSLAPEAETQYF
v_call: TRBV4-1; j_call: TRBJ2-2; clone_size: few; cdr3_aa: CASSQTGINTGELFF
v_call: TRBV24-1; j_call: TRBJ2-2; clone_size: few; cdr3_aa: CATGGRAATGELFF